Listed below are T cell receptor beta chains from one sample, sequenced in a study of blood T cell repertoires in COVID-19. Assay: immunoSEQ multiplex PCR; the TCRdb copy retains only in-frame clones and omits some. The table records around 180,000 clones, about 85% of them present only once. Sequenced input: peripheral blood. These receptors were obtained from a woman aged 80 or over with acute or convalescent COVID-19. The CDR3 runs from the conserved cysteine through the conserved F or W.

V	J	CDR3
TRBV6-5	TRBJ2-1	CASKPGLASNEQFF
TRBV12-2	TRBJ1-1	CASRPLFPGYTEAFF
TRBV5-1	TRBJ2-2	CASSLTGTANTGELFF
TRBV12-1	TRBJ2-6	CASNLGALGANVLTF
TRBV2	TRBJ2-3	CASRTSGLTDTQYF
TRBV7-2	TRBJ2-2	CASSLIGRESEELFF
TRBV7-2	TRBJ1-1	CASSPTGSSNTEAFF
TRBV29-1	TRBJ2-7	CSVAGTAIYEQYF
TRBV6-5	TRBJ2-1	CASNLAGSLVPFF
TRBV6-2/TRBV6-3	TRBJ1-1	CASSYSLDSPGTEAFF
TRBV27	TRBJ1-6	CASRRGQSPLHF
TRBV3-1/TRBV3-2	TRBJ2-2	CASSHTSSAGELFF
TRBV7-3	TRBJ2-1	CASSLGGSVRNEQFF
TRBV12-3/TRBV12-4	TRBJ2-2	CASIDRYTGELFF
TRBV7-2	TRBJ2-1	CASSLRLVKGAREQFF
TRBV4-3	TRBJ1-1	CASSQEPLQGNTEAFF
TRBV19	TRBJ1-5	CASSMWTGTKSSNQPQHF
TRBV4-1	TRBJ1-1	CASSQPTTGGGMNTEAFF
TRBV4-2	TRBJ2-1	CASSNSGAENNEQFF
TRBV5-4	TRBJ1-1	CASSLMSGRRNTEAFF
TRBV5-4	TRBJ1-2	CASSHDRYGYTF
TRBV7-6	TRBJ2-1	CASSLEGSGRSGGSYNEQFF